The clone carrying this TCR beta chain was observed once. This sample was included in a study of blood T cell repertoires in COVID-19. Study-level information: Acute and convalescent COVID-19 samples came from the United States, Italy and Spain.

The CDR3 sequence is 21 residues long. Source study methods: How many nucleated cells were present was estimated from reference gene primer amplification. Generated by immunoSEQ multiplex PCR, the TCRdb table keeps only in-frame clones and is missing some. The V and J calls and clone size were taken over from that table, and D and trimming were inferred from the DNA. The sample holds about 44,000 clones, roughly 73% seen once. The source is an elderly man with acute or convalescent COVID-19. The sequenced material came from peripheral blood. The chain is built from TRBV21-1 and TRBJ2-3; the D call of TRBD2 is as the table states it, not checked on the DNA. TRBV21-1 is deemed a pseudogene. The CDR3 bases are TGTGCCAGCAGCAAATTTAGAATGCGGGAGGCATCATCCACTAGCACAGATACGCAGTATTTT. It is translated as CASSKFRMREASSTSTDTQYF.